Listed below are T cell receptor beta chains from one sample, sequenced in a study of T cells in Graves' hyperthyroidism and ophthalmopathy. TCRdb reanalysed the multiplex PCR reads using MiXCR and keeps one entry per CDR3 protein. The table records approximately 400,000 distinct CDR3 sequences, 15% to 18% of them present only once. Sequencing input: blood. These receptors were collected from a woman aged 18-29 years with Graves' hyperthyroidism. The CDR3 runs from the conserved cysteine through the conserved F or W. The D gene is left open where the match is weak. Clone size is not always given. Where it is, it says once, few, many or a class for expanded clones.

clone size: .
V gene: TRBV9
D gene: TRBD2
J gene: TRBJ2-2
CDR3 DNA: TGTGCCAGCAGTCAAGAAGCTAGCGGCCTCACCGGGGAGCTGTTTTTT
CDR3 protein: CASSQEASGLTGELFF

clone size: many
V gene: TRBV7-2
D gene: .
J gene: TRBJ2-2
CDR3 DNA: TGTGCCAGCAGCTTAGAGGTCAGACCGAACACCGGGGAGCTGTTTTTT
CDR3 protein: CASSLEVRPNTGELFF

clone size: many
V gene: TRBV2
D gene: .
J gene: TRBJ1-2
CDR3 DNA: TGTGCCAGCAGTGCTTCCAGTCCCCTCAACTATGGCTACACCTTC
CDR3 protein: CASSASSPLNYGYTF

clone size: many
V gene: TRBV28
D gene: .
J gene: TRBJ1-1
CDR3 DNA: TGTGCCAGCAGTTCTCCCCTGGGGTTCGACACTGAAGCTTTCTTT
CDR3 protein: CASSSPLGFDTEAFF

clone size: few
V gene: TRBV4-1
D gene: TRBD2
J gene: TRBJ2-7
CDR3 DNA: TGCGCCAGCAGCCACCCGGGACTAGCGGGGTCCTACGAGCAGTACTTC
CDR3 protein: CASSHPGLAGSYEQYF

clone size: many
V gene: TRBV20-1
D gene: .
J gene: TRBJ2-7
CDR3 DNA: TGCAGTGCTGGAGATGGCACCCCTTACGAGCAGTACTTC
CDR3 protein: CSAGDGTPYEQYF

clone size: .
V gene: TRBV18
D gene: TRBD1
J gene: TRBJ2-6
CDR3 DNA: TGTGCCAGCTCACCCGGGACAGGAAGCTCTGGGGCCAACGTCCTGACTTTC
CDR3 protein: CASSPGTGSSGANVLTF

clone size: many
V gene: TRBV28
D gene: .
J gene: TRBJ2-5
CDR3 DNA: TGTGCCACCCTCCCCGGGGCGGGCGAGACCCAGTACTTC
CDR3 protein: CATLPGAGETQYF

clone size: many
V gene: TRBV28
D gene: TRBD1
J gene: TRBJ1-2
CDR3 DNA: TGTGCCAGCAGTCAGCCGGGACAGGGTACGTTCTATGGCTACACCTTC
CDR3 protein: CASSQPGQGTFYGYTF

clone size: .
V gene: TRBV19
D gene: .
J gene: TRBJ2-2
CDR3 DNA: TGTGCCAGTAGTATAGGGGCACGAGGGTCCATAACCGGGGAGCTGTTTTTT
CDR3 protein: CASSIGARGSITGELFF

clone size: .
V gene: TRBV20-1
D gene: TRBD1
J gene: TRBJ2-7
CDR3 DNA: TGCAGTGCAGTCCCTCACAGGGGCGCAAAACCCTACGAGCAGTACTTC
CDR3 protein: CSAVPHRGAKPYEQYF

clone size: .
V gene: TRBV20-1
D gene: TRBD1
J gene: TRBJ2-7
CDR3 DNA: TGCAGTGCTAGAATCGGGACAGGGGCCTACGAGCAGTACTTC
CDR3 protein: CSARIGTGAYEQYF

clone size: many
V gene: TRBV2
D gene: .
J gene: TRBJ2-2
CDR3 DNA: TGTGCCAGCAGGAGGGTAAACACCGGGGAGCTGTTTTTT
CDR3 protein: CASRRVNTGELFF

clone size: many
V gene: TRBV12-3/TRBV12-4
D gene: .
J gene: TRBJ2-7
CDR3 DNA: TGTGCCAGCAGTTTAGCGGGGGTCGGGAACGAGCAGTACTTC
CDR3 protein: CASSLAGVGNEQYF

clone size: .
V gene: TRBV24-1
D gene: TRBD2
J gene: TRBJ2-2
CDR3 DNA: TGTGCCACCAGTGATTTTGGGAGGGGGAACACCGGGGAGCTGTTTTTT
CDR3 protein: CATSDFGRGNTGELFF

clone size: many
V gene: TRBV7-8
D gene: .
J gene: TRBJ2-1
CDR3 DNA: TGTGCCAGCAGCCCCACTCTAGGGACGGATAACAATGAGCAGTTCTTC
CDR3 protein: CASSPTLGTDNNEQFF

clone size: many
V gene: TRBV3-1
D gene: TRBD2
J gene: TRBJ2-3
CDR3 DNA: TGTGCCAGCAGCCAGTTTTCTAGCGGTACAGGAATACGTAGCACAGATACGCAGTATTTT
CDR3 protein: CASSQFSSGTGIRSTDTQYF

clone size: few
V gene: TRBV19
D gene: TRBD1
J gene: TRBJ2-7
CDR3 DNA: TGTGCCAGTAGCTTCTCCCGGGACAGGGCTAGCGAGCAGTACTTC
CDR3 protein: CASSFSRDRASEQYF

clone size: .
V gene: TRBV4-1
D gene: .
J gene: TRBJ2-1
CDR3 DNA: TGCGCCAGCAGCCAAGTTGGAAAGAACCCCTACAATGAGCAGTTCTTC
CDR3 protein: CASSQVGKNPYNEQFF

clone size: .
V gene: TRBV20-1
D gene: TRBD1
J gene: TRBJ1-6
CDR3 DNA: TGCAGTGCTCTTGGACAGGGCTCCTATAATTCACCCCTCCACTTT
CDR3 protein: CSALGQGSYNSPLHF

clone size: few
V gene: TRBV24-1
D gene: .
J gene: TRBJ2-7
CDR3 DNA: TGTGCCACCACCCCGGGACATAAACTCTCCTACGAGCAGTACTTC
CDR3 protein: CATTPGHKLSYEQYF

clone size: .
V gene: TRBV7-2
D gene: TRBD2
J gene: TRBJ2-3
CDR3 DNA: TGTGCCAGCAGCTTAGTATCCGGCGGGGGGGGCCGGACAGATACGCAGTATTTT
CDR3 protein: CASSLVSGGGGRTDTQYF

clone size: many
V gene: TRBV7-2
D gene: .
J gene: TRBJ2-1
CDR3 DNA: TGTGCCAGCAGCTTAGCGTACGGCTCCTACAATGAGCAGTTCTTC
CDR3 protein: CASSLAYGSYNEQFF

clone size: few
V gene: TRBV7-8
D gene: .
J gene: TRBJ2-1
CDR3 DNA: TGTGCCAGCAGCTTCTTGACAGAGCAGTTCTTC
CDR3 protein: CASSFLTEQFF

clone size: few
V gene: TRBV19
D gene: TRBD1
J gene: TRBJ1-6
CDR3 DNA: TGTGCCACGTCACAGGGGATGGATTCACCCCTCCACTTT
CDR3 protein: CATSQGMDSPLHF

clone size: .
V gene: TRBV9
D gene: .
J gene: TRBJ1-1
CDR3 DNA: TGTGCCAGCAGCGTGGGAAGCCGTATTGGGACGGCTGAAGCTTTCTTT
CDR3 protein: CASSVGSRIGTAEAFF

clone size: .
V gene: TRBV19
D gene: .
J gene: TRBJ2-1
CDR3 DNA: TGTGCCAGTAGTATATCTTGGGGTCATGAGCGGTTCTTC
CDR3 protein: CASSISWGHERFF

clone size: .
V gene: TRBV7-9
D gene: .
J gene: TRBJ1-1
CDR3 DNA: TGTGCCAGCAGGGGCCGGGACACACTGAACACTGAAGCTTTCTTT
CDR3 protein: CASRGRDTLNTEAFF

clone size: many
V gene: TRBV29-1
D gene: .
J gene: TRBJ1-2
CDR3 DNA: TGCAGCGTTGAAAGTGACACCTTCTATGGCTACACCTTC
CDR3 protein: CSVESDTFYGYTF

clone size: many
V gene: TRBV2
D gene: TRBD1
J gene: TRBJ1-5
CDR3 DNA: TGTGCCAGCAGTGAGCGGACAGGGGGCGATGGCGATCAGCCCCAGCATTTT
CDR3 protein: CASSERTGGDGDQPQHF

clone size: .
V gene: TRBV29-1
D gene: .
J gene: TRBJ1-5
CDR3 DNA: TGCAGCGTTGAAGTGGGGACATCAGGCCAGCCCCAGCATTTT
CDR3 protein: CSVEVGTSGQPQHF

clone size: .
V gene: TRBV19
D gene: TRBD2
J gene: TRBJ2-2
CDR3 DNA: TGTGCCAGTAGTATACGGACTAGCGGGGGGACCGGGAAGCTGTTTTTT
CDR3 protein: CASSIRTSGGTGKLFF

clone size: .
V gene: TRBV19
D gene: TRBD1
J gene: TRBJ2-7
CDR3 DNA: TGTGCCAGTAGCGGGGGACAGGGAAGAGCCTACGAGCAGTACTTC
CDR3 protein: CASSGGQGRAYEQYF

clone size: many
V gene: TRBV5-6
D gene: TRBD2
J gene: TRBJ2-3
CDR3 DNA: TGTGCCAGCAGCTTGGAACTAGCGGGGGCCACAGATACGCAGTATTTT
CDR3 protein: CASSLELAGATDTQYF

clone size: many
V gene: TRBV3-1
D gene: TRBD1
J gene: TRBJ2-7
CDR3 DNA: TGTGCCAGCAGCCCGATGACAGGGAATAACGAGCAGTACTTC
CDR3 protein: CASSPMTGNNEQYF

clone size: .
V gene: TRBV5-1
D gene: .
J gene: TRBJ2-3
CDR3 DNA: TGCGCCAGCAGCTTGAAGCCTCCTCCGGTAGATACGCAGTATTTT
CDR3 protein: CASSLKPPPVDTQYF

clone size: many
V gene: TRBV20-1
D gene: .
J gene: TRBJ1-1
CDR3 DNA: TGCAGTGCTAGAGACGTGACAGGCCTCAACACTGAAGCTTTCTTT
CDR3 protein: CSARDVTGLNTEAFF

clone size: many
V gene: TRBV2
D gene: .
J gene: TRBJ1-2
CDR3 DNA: TGTGCCAGCAGCGCTAACGGGTTTAACTATGGCTACACCTTC
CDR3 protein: CASSANGFNYGYTF

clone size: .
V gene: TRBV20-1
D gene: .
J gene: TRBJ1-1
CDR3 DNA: TGCAGTGCCCACCCCACGGACACGAACACTGAAGCTTTCTTT
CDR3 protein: CSAHPTDTNTEAFF

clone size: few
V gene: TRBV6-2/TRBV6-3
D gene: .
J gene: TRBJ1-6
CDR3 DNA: TGTGCCAGCAGAGAGGCCTATAATTCACCCCTCCACTTT
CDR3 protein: CASREAYNSPLHF

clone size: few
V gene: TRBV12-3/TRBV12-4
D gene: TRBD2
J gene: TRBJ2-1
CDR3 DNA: TGTGCCAGCAGTTCCGGACTAGCGGGAGCTAATGAGCAGTTCTTC
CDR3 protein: CASSSGLAGANEQFF

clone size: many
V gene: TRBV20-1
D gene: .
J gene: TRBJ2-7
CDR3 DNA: TGCAGTGCTAGACCGGACTGGTTGGAGCACGAGCAGTACTTC
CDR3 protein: CSARPDWLEHEQYF

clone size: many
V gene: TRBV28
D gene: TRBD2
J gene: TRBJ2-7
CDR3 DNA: TGTGCCAGCAGTTTAGCGGGAGGGCCAGACGAGCAGTACTTC
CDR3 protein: CASSLAGGPDEQYF

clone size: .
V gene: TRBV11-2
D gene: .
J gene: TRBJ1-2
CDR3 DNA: TGTGCCAGCAGCTTTTGGGGAGGGCTGGGCTACACCTTC
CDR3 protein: CASSFWGGLGYTF

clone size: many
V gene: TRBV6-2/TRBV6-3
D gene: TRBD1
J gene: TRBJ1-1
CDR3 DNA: TGTGCCAGCAGTTACGCGACAGGGGGATGGATGAACACTGAAGCTTTCTTT
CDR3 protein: CASSYATGGWMNTEAFF

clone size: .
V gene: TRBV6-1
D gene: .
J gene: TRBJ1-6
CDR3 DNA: TGTGCCACGCGGTTTAAGGAAAAGAATTCACCCCTCCACTTT
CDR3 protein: CATRFKEKNSPLHF

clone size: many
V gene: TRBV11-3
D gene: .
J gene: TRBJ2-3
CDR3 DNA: TGTGCCAGCAGCGGGGTTAGCACAGATACGCAGTATTTT
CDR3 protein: CASSGVSTDTQYF